This is a list of T cell receptor beta chains from one sample in a study of blood T cell repertoires in COVID-19. Generated by immunoSEQ multiplex PCR, the TCRdb table keeps only in-frame clones and is missing some. The sample holds tens of thousands of clones; approximately 70% are singletons and the top ten take 61%. Sequences were obtained from peripheral blood. The receptors were sampled from a man aged 80 or over with acute or convalescent COVID-19. The CDR3 runs from the conserved cysteine through the conserved F or W. The order of the fields is D gene, V gene, J gene, clone size, CDR3 DNA, CDR3 protein. The D gene is left open where the match is weak. Size is omitted from some rows. Given values are once, few, many or a class for expanded clones.

D: -; V: TRBV12-3/TRBV12-4; J: TRBJ1-1; size: few; DNA: TGTGCCAGCAGTTTAGTGGGGGGAGCTGAAGCTTTCTTT; CDR3: CASSLVGGAEAFF
D: TRBD1; V: TRBV10-3; J: TRBJ2-7; size: -; DNA: TGTGCCATCAGGGGACAGGGGAGCTCCTACGAGCAGTACTTC; CDR3: CAIRGQGSSYEQYF
D: TRBD1; V: TRBV5-5; J: TRBJ1-1; size: -; DNA: TGTGCCAGCAGCTTCGCCGGGACAGGGGCCATGAACACTGAAGCTTTCTTT; CDR3: CASSFAGTGAMNTEAFF
D: -; V: TRBV9; J: TRBJ2-1; size: -; DNA: TGTGCCAGCAGCGTGGGTGGGAGGAGCGATGAGCAGTTCTTC; CDR3: CASSVGGRSDEQFF
D: TRBD1; V: TRBV28; J: TRBJ1-5; size: -; DNA: TGTGCCAGCAGTTTCCAGGGGGCGATTCTATCGGGCAATCAGCCCCAGCATTTT; CDR3: CASSFQGAILSGNQPQHF
D: -; V: TRBV2; J: TRBJ2-6; size: -; DNA: TGTGCCAGCAGTACAGGAATCTCTGGGGCCAACGTCCTGACTTTC; CDR3: CASSTGISGANVLTF
D: -; V: TRBV6-5; J: TRBJ2-7; size: -; DNA: TGTGCCAGCAGTTACGCAAGCTGGTACGAGCAGTACTTC; CDR3: CASSYASWYEQYF
D: -; V: TRBV29-1; J: TRBJ2-1; size: -; DNA: TGCAGCGTTGAACAGCGGGCCTTCGATGAGCAGTTCTTC; CDR3: CSVEQRAFDEQFF
D: TRBD2; V: TRBV7-2; J: TRBJ2-1; size: -; DNA: TGTGCCAGCAGCTCACTTCCGCGGGAGAAGCAGTTCTTC; CDR3: CASSSLPREKQFF
D: TRBD1; V: TRBV6-6; J: TRBJ1-2; size: few; DNA: TGTGCCAGCAGTTACGGACAGGGGGCGGACTATGGCTACACCTTC; CDR3: CASSYGQGADYGYTF
D: -; V: TRBV6-5; J: TRBJ2-3; size: -; DNA: TGTGCCAGTTCCAACCCGGGTCCCAAGGCGCAGTATTTT; CDR3: CASSNPGPKAQYF
D: -; V: TRBV2; J: TRBJ1-3; size: few; DNA: TGTGCCAGCAGTGAAACGGGAGCCCACTCTGGAAACACCATATATTTT; CDR3: CASSETGAHSGNTIYF
D: TRBD1; V: TRBV7-6; J: TRBJ2-1; size: -; DNA: TGTGCCAGCAGCTTAGCAGGGGGCTTTTACAATGAGCAGTTCTTC; CDR3: CASSLAGGFYNEQFF
D: TRBD1; V: TRBV19; J: TRBJ1-5; size: -; DNA: TGTGCCAGTAGATATCAGGGGGCAAGGAATCAGCCCCAGCATTTT; CDR3: CASRYQGARNQPQHF
D: -; V: TRBV9; J: TRBJ2-5; size: few; DNA: TGTGCCAGCAGCGTAGGAGCCCCTAGGCTCCAAGAGACCCAGTACTTC; CDR3: CASSVGAPRLQETQYF
D: -; V: TRBV7-8; J: TRBJ1-5; size: -; DNA: TGTGCCAGCACCTTGGCAGGGAACCGCAATCAGCCCCAGCATTTT; CDR3: CASTLAGNRNQPQHF
D: TRBD1; V: TRBV5-8; J: TRBJ1-2; size: -; DNA: TGTGCCAGCCTAGGGACAGCCATCCATGGCTACACCTTC; CDR3: CASLGTAIHGYTF
D: TRBD1; V: TRBV28; J: TRBJ2-7; size: few; DNA: TGTGCCAGCACCGAGACAGGGACCTACGAGCAGTACTTC; CDR3: CASTETGTYEQYF
D: -; V: TRBV19; J: TRBJ2-1; size: -; DNA: TGTGCCAGTAGCCTCCCAGGGTTGGAGCAGTTCTTC; CDR3: CASSLPGLEQFF
D: TRBD1; V: TRBV30; J: TRBJ1-1; size: few; DNA: TGTGCCTGGATCTCATGGGACAGGGGTGAAGCTTTCTTT; CDR3: CAWISWDRGEAFF
D: TRBD2; V: TRBV10-3; J: TRBJ2-1; size: -; DNA: TGTGCCATCAAGGATAGCGGGACAACCTACAATGAGCAGTTCTTC; CDR3: CAIKDSGTTYNEQFF
D: -; V: TRBV5-8; J: TRBJ1-2; size: -; DNA: TGTGCCAGCAGCTCCTGGACCGCGGGAAACTATGGCTACACCTTC; CDR3: CASSSWTAGNYGYTF
D: TRBD2; V: TRBV3-1/TRBV3-2; J: TRBJ2-7; size: -; DNA: TGTGCCAGCAGCCTACTAGCGGGAGGTTCCTACGAGCAGTACTTC; CDR3: CASSLLAGGSYEQYF
D: -; V: TRBV7-6; J: TRBJ2-1; size: few; DNA: TGTGCCAGCAGCTGGAGGGATAAGGGAAACAATGAGCAGTTCTTC; CDR3: CASSWRDKGNNEQFF
D: -; V: TRBV28; J: TRBJ1-5; size: few; DNA: TGTGCCAGCAGTTTCAATCGGGGGGCCAATCAGCCCCAGCATTTT; CDR3: CASSFNRGANQPQHF
D: -; V: TRBV6-5; J: TRBJ2-7; size: -; DNA: TGTGCCAGCAGCCACGGGAGCGGCGAGCAGTACTTC; CDR3: CASSHGSGEQYF